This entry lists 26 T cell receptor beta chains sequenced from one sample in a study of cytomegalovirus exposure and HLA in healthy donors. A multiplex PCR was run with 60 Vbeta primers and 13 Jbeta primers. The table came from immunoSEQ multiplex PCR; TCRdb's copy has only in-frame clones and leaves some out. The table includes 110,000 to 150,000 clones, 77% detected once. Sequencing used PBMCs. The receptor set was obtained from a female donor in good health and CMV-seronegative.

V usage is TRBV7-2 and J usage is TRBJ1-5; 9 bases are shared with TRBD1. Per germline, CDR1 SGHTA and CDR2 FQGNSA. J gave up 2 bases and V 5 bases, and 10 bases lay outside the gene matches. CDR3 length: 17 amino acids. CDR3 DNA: TGTGCCAGCAGCCCACAGGGGGCGAAAGGTGGCAATCAGCCCCAGCATTTT. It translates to CASSPQGAKGGNQPQHF. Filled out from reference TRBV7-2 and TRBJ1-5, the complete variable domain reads GAGVSQSPSNKVTEKGKDVELRCDPISGHTALYWYRQSLGQGLEFLIYFQGNSAPDKSGLPSDRFSAERTGGSVSTLTIQRTQQEDSAVYLCASSPQGAKGGNQPQHFGDGTRLSIL.

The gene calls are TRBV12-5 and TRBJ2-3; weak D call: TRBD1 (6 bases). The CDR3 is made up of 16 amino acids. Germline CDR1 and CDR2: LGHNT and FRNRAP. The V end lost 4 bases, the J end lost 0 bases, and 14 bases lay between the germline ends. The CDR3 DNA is TGTGCTAGTGGTTCGGACAGCTGGTCTAGCACAGATACGCAGTATTTT. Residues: CASGSDSWSSTDTQYF.

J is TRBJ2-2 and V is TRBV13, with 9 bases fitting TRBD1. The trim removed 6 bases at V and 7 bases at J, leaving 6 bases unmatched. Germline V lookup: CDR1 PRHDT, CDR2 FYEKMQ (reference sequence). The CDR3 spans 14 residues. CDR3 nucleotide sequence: TGTGCCAGCAGTAGGGACAGGGCGGTCGGGGAGCTGTTTTTT. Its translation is CASSRDRAVGELFF.

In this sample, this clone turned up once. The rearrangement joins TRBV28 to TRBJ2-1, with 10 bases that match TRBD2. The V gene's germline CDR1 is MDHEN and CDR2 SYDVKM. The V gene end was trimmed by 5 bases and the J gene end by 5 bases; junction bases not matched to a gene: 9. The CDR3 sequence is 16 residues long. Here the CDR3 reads CASSPVSGREDNEQFF. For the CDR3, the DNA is TGTGCCAGCAGTCCGGTCAGCGGGAGGGAGGACAATGAGCAGTTCTTC.

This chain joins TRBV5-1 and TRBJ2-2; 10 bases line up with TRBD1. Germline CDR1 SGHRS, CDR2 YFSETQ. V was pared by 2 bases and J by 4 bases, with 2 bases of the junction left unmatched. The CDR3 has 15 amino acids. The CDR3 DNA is TGCGCCAGCAGCTTAGGGACAGGGGTCACCGGGGAGCTGTTTTTT. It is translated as CASSLGTGVTGELFF.

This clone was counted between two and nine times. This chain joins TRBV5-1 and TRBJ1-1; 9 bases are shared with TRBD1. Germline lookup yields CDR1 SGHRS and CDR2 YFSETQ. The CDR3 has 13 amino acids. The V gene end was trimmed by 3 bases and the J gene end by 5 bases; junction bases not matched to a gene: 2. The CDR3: CASSSGQGTEAFF. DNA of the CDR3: TGCGCCAGCAGCTCGGGACAGGGAACTGAAGCTTTCTTT. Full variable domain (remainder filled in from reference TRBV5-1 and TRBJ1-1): KAGVTQTPRYLIKTRGQQVTLSCSPISGHRSVSWYQQTPGQGLQFLFEYFSETQRNKGNFPGRFSGRQFSNSRSEMNVSTLELGDSALYLCASSSGQGTEAFFGQGTRLTVV.

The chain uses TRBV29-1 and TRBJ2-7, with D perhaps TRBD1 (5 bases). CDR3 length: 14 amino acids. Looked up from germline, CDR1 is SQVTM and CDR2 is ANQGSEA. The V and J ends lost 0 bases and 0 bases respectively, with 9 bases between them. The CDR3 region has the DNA TGCAGCGTTGAAGACAGGGCTAGCTCCTACGAGCAGTACTTC. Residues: CSVEDRASSYEQYF.

CDR3: CASTQERGGSTDTQYF. The CDR3 nucleotides are TGTGCCAGCACCCAGGAGCGGGGGGGTAGCACAGATACGCAGTATTTT. The chain joins TRBV7-9 to TRBJ2-3, with 10 bases identical to TRBD2. J lost 0 bases, V lost 7 bases, and 7 bases had no gene match. The CDR3 has 16 amino acids. The germline V gene has CDR1 SEHNR and CDR2 FQNEAQ (reference sequence). Full variable domain (remainder filled in from reference TRBV7-9 and TRBJ2-3): DTGVSQNPRHKITKRGQNVTFRCDPISEHNRLYWYRQTLGQGPEFLTYFQNEAQLEKSRLLSDRFSAERPKGSFSTLEIQRTEQGDSAMYLCASTQERGGSTDTQYFGPGTRLTVL.

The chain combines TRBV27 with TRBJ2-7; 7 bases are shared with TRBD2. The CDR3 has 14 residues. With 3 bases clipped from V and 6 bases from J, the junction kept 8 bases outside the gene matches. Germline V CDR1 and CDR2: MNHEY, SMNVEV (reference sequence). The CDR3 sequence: CASSFSRLASEQYF. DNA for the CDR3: TGTGCCAGCAGTTTTTCCCGACTAGCAAGCGAGCAGTACTTC.

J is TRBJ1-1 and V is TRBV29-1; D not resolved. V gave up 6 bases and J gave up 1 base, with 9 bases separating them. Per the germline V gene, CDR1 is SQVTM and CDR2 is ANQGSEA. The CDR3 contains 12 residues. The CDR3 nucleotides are TGCAGCGTGGAGCTGCAGAACACTGAAGCTTTCTTT. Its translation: CSVELQNTEAFF.

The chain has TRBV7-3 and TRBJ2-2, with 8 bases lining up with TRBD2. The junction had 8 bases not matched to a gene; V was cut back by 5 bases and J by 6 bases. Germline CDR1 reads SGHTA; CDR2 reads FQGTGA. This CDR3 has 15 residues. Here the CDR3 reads CASSTPSGGSGELFF. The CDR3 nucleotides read TGTGCCAGCAGCACCCCTTCGGGAGGGTCCGGGGAGCTGTTTTTT.

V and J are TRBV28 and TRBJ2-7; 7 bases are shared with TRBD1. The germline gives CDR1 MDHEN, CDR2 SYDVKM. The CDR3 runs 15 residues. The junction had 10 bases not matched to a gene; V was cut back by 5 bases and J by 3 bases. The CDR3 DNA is TGTGCCAGCAGTGTAGACAGGGCGATGATCTACGAGCAGTACTTC. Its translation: CASSVDRAMIYEQYF.

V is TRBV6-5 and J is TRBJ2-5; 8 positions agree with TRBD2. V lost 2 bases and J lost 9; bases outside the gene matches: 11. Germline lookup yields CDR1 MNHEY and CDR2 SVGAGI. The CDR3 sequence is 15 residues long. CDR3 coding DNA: TGTGCCAGCAGTTACGTAGCGGGATTCGGGAGGGCCCAGTACTTC. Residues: CASSYVAGFGRAQYF.

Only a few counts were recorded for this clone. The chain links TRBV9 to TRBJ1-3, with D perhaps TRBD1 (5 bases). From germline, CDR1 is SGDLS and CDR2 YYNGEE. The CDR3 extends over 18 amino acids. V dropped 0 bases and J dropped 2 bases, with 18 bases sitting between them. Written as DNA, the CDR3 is TGTGCCAGCAGCGTAGGGATTTCGGGGGGGTCGCCTGGAAACACCATATATTTT. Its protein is CASSVGISGGSPGNTIYF. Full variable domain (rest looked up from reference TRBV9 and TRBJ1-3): DSGVTQTPKHLITATGQRVTLRCSPRSGDLSVYWYQQSLDQGLQFLIQYYNGEERAKGNILERFSAQQFPDLHSELNLSSLELGDSALYFCASSVGISGGSPGNTIYFGEGSWLTVV.

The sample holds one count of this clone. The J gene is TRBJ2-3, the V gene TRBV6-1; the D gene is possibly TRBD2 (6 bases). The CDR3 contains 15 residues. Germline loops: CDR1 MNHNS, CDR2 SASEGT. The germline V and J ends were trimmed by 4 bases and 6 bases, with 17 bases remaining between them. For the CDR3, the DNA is TGTGCCAGCAGTGCGGGGCTAGCGCCCCCCGATACGCAGTATTTT. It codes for CASSAGLAPPDTQYF.

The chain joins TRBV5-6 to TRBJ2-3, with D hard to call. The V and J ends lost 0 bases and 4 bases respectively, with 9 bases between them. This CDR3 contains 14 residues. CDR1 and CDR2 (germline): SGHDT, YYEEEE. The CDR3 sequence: CASSLVVGSDTQYF. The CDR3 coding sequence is TGTGCCAGCAGCTTGGTTGTGGGCTCAGATACGCAGTATTTT.

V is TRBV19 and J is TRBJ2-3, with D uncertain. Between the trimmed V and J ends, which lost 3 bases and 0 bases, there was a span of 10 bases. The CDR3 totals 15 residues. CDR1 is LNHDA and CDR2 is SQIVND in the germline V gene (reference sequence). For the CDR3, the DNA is TGTGCCAGTAGTATGTTGCGTTCTAGCACAGATACGCAGTATTTT. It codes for CASSMLRSSTDTQYF.

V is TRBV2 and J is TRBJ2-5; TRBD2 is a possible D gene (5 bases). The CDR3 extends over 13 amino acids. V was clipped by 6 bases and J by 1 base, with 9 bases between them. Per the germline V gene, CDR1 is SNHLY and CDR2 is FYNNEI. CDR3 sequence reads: CASRWGVQETQYF. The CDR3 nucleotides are TGTGCCAGCAGGTGGGGAGTCCAAGAGACCCAGTACTTC.

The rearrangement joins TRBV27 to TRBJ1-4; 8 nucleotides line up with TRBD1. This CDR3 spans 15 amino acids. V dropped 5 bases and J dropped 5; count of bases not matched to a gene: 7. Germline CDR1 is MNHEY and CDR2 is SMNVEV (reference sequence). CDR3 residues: CASSPRQGWNEKLFF. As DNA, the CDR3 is TGTGCCAGCAGTCCAAGACAGGGGTGGAATGAAAAACTGTTTTTT.

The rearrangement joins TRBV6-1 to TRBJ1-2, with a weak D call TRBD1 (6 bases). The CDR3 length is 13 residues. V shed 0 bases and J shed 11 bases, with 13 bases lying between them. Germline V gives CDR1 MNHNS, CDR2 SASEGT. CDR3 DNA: TGTGCCAGCAGTGAAGCCAGGGGACGGTGGTACACCTTC. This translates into CASSEARGRWYTF.

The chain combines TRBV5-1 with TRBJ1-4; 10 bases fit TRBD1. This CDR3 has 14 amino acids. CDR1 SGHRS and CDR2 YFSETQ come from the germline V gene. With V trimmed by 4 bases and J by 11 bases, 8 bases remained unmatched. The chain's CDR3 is CASSQTGGAEKLFF. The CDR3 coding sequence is TGCGCCAGCAGCCAGACAGGGGGCGCGGAGAAACTGTTTTTT.

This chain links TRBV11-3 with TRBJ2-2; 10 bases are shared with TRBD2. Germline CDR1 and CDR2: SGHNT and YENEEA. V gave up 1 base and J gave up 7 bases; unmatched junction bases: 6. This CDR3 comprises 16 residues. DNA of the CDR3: TGTGCCAGCAGCTTAGTCCTAGCGGGGGCTGTCGGGGAGCTGTTTTTT. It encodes CASSLVLAGAVGELFF.

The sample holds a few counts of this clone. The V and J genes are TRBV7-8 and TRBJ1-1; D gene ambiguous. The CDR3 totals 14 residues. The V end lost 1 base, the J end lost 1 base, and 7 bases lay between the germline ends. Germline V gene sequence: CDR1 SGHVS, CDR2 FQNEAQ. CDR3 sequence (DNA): TGTGCCAGCAGCTTAGTTAGCGGGAACACTGAAGCTTTCTTT. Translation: CASSLVSGNTEAFF. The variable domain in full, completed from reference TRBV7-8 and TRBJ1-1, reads GAGVSQSPRYKVAKRGQDVALRCDPISGHVSLFWYQQALGQGPEFLTYFQNEAQLDKSGLPSDRFFAERPEGSVSTLKIQRTQQEDSAVYLCASSLVSGNTEAFFGQGTRLTVV.

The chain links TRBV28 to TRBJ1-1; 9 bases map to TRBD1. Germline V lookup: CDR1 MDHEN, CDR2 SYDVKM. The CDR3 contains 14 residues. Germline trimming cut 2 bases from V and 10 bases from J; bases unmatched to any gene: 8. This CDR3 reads CASSLTGGDWAAFF. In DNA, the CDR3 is TGTGCCAGCAGTTTAACAGGGGGCGATTGGGCAGCTTTCTTT.

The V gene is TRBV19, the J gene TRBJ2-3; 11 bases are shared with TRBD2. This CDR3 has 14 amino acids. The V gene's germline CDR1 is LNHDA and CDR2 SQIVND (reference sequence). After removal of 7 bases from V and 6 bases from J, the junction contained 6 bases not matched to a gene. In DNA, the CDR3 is TGTGCCAGTACCCCCACTAGCGGGGGTGATACGCAGTATTTT. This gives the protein CASTPTSGGDTQYF.

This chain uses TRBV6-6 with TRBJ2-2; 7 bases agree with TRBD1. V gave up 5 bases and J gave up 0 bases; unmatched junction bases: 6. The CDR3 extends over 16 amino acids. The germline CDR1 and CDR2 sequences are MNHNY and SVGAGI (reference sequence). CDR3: CASSPLGGPNTGELFF. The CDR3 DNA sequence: TGTGCCAGCAGTCCCCTAGGGGGCCCGAACACCGGGGAGCTGTTTTTT.